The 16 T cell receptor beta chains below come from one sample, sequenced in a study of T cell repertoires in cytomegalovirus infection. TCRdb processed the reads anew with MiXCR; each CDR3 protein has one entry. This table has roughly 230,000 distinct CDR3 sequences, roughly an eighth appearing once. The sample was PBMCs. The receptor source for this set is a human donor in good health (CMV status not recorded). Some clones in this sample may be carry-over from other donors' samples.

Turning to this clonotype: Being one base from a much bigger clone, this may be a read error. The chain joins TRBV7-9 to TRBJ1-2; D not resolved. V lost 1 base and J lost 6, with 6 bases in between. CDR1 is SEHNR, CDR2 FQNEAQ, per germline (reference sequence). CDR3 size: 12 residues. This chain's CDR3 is CASSLELHGYTF. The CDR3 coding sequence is TGTGCCAGCAGCTTAGAACTCCATGGCTACACCTTC.

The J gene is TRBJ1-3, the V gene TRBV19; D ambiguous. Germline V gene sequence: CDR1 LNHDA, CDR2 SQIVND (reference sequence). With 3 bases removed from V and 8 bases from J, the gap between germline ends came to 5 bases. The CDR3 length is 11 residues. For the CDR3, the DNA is TGTGCCAGTAGTATCGGGGACACCATATATTTT. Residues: CASSIGDTIYF.

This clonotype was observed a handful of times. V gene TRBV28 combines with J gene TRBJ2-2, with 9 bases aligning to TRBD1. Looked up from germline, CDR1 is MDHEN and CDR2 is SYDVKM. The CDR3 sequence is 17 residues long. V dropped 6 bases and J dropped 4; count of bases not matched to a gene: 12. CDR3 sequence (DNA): TGTGCCAGCAGCACCCCCCCGGGACAGGGTATCACCGGGGAGCTGTTTTTT. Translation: CASSTPPGQGITGELFF.

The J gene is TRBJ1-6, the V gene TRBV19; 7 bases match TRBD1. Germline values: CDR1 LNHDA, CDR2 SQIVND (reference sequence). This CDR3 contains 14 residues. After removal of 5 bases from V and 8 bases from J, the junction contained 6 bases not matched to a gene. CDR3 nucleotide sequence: TGTGCCAGTAGTGCGGGACAGACCTATTCACCCCTCCACTTT. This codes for CASSAGQTYSPLHF.

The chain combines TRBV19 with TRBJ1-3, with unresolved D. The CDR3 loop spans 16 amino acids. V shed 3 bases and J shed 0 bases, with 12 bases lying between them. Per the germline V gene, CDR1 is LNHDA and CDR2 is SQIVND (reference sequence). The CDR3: CASSIPGVGSGNTIYF. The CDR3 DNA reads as TGTGCCAGTAGTATCCCCGGAGTGGGCTCTGGAAACACCATATATTTT.

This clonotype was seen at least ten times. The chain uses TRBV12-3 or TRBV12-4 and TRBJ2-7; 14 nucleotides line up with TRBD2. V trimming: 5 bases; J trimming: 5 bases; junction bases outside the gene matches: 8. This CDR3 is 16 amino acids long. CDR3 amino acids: CASSHYGTSGSDEQYF. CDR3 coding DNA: TGTGCCAGCAGTCACTATGGGACTAGCGGGAGTGACGAGCAGTACTTC.

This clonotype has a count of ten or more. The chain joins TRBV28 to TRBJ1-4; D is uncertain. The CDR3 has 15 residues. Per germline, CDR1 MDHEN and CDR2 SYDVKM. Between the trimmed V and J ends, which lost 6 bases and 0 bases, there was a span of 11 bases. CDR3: CASRLSPATNEKLFF. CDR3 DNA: TGTGCCAGCAGATTGAGCCCTGCAACTAATGAAAAACTGTTTTTT. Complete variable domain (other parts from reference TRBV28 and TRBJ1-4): DVKVTQSSRYLVKRTGEKVFLECVQDMDHENMFWYRQDPGLGLRLIYFSYDVKMKEKGDIPEGYSVSREKKERFSLILESASTNQTSMYLCASRLSPATNEKLFFGSGTQLSVL.

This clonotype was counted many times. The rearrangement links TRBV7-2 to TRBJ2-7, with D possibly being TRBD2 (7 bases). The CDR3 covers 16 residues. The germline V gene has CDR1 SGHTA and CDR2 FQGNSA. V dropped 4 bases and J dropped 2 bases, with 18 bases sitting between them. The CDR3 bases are TGTGCCAGCAGCTCACGCCGGGGGGCGTCCACCTACGAGCAGTACTTC. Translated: CASSSRRGASTYEQYF.

This CDR3 reads CASSYRGQRGGYGYTF. CDR3 nucleotide sequence: TGTGCCAGCAGTTACCGCGGACAGAGGGGTGGCTATGGCTACACCTTC. The chain carries TRBV6-8 and TRBJ1-2, with a possible D match to TRBD1 (6 bases). Germline loops: CDR1 MNHGY, CDR2 SAAAGT. This CDR3 spans 16 amino acids. The ends were cut back, 2 bases at V and 4 bases at J, with 17 bases in the middle.

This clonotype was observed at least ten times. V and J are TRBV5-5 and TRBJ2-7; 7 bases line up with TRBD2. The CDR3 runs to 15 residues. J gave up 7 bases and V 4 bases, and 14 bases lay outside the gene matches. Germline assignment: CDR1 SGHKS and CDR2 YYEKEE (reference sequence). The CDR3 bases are TGTGCCAGCAGCCTCCAAGCGGGGCCTAGTTGGGAGCAGTACTTC. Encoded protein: CASSLQAGPSWEQYF.

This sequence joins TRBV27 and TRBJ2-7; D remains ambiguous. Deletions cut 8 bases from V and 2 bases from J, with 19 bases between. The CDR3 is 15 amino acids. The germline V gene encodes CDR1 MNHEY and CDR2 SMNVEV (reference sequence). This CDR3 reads CASLSLTDPTYEQYF. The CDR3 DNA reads TGTGCCAGCCTATCCCTGACGGACCCTACCTACGAGCAGTACTTC.

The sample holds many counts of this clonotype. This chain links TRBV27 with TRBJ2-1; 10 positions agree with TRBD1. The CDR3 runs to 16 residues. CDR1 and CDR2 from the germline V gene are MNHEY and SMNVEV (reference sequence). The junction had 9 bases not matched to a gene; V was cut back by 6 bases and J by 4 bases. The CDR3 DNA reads TGTGCCAGCAGCACTCCTGGGACAGGGGTTTACAATGAGCAGTTCTTC. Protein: CASSTPGTGVYNEQFF.

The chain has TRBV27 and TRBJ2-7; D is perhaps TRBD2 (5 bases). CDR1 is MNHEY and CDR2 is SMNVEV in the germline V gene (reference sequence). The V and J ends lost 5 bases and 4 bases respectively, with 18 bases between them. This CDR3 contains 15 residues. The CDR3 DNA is TGTGCCAGCAGTCCAAGAAATAGCGCCGGGTACGAGCAGTACTTC. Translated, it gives CASSPRNSAGYEQYF.

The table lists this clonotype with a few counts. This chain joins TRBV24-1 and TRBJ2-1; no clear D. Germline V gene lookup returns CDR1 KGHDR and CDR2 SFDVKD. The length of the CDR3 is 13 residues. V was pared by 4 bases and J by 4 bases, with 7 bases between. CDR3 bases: TGTGCCACCAGTGACGCTATTTACAATGAGCAGTTCTTC. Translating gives CATSDAIYNEQFF.

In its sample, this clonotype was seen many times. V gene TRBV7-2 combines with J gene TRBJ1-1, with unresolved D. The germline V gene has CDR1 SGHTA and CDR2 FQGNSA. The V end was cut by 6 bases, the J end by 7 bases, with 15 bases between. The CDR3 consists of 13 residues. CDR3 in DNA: TGTGCCAGCAGTCTTTCCAGAATAGGTGAAGCTTTCTTT. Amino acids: CASSLSRIGEAFF.

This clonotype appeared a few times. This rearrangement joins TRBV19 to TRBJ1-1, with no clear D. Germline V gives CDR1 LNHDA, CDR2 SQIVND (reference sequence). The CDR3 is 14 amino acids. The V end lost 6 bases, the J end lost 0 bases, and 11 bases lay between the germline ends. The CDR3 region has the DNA TGTGCCAGTAGCGGTGGGTGGGTGAACACTGAAGCTTTCTTT. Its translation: CASSGGWVNTEAFF.